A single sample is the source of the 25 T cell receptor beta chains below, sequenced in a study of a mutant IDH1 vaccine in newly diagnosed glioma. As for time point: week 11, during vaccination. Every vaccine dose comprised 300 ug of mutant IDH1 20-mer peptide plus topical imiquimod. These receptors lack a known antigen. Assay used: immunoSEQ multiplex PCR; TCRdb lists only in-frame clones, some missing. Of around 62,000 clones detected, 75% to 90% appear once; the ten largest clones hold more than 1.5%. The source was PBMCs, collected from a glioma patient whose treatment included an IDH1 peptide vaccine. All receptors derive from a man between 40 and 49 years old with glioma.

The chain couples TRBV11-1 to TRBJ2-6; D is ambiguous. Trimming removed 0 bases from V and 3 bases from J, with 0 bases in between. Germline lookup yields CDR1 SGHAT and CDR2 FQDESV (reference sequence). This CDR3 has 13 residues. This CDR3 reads CASSLAGANVLTF. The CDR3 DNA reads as TGTGCCAGCAGCTTAGCTGGGGCCAACGTCCTGACTTTC.

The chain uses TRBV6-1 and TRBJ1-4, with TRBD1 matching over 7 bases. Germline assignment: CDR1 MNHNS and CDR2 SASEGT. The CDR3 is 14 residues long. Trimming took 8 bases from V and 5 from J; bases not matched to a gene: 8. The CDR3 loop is CASFPGQINEKLFF. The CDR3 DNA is TGTGCCAGCTTTCCGGGACAGATCAATGAAAAACTGTTTTTT.

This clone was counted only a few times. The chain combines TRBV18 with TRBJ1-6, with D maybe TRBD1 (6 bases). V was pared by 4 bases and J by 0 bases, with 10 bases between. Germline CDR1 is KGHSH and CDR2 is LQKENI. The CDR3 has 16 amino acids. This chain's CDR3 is CASSRGLSSYNSPLHF. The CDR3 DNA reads TGTGCCAGCTCACGGGGGCTTAGCTCCTATAATTCACCCCTCCACTTT.

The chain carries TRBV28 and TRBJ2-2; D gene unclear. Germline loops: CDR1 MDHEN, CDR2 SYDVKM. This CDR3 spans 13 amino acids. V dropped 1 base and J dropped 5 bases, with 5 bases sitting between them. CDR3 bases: TGTGCCAGCAGTTTATCTCGGACCGGGGAGCTGTTTTTT. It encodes CASSLSRTGELFF.

CDR3 coding DNA: TGTGCCAGCAGTTACGGGCCAGATCAGCCCCAGCATTTT. As protein: CASSYGPDQPQHF. The V and J genes are TRBV6-5 and TRBJ1-5; D uncertain. V gave up 2 bases and J gave up 5 bases, with 7 bases separating them. The germline V gene has CDR1 MNHEY and CDR2 SVGAGI. The length of the CDR3 is 13 residues.

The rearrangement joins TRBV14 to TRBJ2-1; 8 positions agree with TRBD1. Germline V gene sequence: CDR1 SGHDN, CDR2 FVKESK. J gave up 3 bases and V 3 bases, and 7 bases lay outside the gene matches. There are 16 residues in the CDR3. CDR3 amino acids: CASSQRTGLGYNEQFF. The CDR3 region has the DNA TGTGCCAGCAGCCAGCGGACAGGGCTGGGCTACAATGAGCAGTTCTTC.

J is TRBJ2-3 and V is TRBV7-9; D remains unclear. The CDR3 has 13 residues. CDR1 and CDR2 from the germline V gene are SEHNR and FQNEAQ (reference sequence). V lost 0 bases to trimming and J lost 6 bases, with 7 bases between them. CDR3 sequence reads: CASSLASTDTQYF. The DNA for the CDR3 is TGTGCCAGCAGCTTAGCGTCGACGGATACGCAGTATTTT.

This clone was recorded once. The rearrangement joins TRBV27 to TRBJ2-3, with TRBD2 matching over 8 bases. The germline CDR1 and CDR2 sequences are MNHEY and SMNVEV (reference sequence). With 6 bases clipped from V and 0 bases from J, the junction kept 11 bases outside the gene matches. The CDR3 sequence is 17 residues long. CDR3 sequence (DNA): TGTGCCAGCAGCGACCTGGGGACTAGAGCTAGCACAGATACGCAGTATTTT. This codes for CASSDLGTRASTDTQYF.

DNA of the CDR3: TGTGCCAGCAGTTTATCGGGACAGGGGGCGGGGGAAAAACTGTTTTTT. Translating it yields CASSLSGQGAGEKLFF. The chain employs TRBV27 and TRBJ1-4; 12 positions agree with TRBD1. The length of the CDR3 is 16 residues. J gave up 8 bases and V 0 bases, and 4 bases lay outside the gene matches. The V gene's germline CDR1 is MNHEY and CDR2 SMNVEV (reference sequence).

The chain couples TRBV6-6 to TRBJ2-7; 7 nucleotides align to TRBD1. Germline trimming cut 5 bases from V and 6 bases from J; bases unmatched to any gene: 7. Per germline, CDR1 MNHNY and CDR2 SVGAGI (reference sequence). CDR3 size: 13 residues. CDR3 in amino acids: CASSLARGSEQYF. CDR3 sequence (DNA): TGTGCCAGCAGTCTTGCCAGGGGGTCCGAGCAGTACTTC.

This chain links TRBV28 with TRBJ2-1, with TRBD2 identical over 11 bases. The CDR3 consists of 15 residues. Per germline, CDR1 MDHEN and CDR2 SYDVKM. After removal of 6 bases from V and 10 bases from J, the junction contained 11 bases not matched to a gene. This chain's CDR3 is CASRPGLAVVLEQFF. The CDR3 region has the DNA TGTGCCAGCAGACCGGGACTAGCGGTGGTTTTGGAGCAGTTCTTC. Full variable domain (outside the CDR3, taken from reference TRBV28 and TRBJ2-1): DVKVTQSSRYLVKRTGEKVFLECVQDMDHENMFWYRQDPGLGLRLIYFSYDVKMKEKGDIPEGYSVSREKKERFSLILESASTNQTSMYLCASRPGLAVVLEQFFGPGTRLTVL.

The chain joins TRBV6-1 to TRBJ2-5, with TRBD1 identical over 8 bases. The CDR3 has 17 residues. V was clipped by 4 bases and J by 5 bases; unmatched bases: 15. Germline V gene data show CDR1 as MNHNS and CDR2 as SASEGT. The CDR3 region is CASSATLGQEKTETQYF. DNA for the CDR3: TGTGCCAGCAGTGCGACTTTGGGACAGGAGAAAACGGAGACCCAGTACTTC.

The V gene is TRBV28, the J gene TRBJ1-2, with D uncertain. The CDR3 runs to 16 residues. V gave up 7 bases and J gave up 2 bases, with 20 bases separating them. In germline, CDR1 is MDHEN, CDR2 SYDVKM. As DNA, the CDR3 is TGTGCCAGCAATAGGGTGGTAGTCAGCTTAAACTATGGCTACACCTTC. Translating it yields CASNRVVVSLNYGYTF.

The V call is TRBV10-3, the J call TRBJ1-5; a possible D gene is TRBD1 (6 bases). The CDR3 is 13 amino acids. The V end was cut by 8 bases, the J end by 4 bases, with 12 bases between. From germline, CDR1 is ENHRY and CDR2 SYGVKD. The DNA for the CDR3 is TGTGCCATCGGGGGCACAAAGAATCAGCCCCAGCATTTT. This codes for CAIGGTKNQPQHF.

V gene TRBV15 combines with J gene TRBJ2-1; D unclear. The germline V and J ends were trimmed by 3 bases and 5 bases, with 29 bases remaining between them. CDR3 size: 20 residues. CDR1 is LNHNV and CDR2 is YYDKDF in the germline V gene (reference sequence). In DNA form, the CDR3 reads TGTGCCACCAGCAGCGATAAATTAGCCCTTAGAAGGCCTTCAGACAATGAGCAGTTCTTC. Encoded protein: CATSSDKLALRRPSDNEQFF.

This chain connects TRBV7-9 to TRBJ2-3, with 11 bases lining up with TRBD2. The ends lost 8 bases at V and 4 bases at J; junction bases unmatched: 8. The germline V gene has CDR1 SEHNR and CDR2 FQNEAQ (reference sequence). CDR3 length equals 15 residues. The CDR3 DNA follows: TGTGCCAGCGGACCACTAGCGGGAGTCTCAGATACGCAGTATTTT. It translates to CASGPLAGVSDTQYF.

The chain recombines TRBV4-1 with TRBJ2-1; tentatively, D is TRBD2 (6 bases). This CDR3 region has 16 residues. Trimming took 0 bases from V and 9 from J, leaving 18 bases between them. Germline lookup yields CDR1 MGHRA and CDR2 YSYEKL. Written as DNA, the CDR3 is TGCGCCAGCAGCCAAGATCGACTAGAGAATAACGGTGAGCAGTTCTTC. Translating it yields CASSQDRLENNGEQFF.

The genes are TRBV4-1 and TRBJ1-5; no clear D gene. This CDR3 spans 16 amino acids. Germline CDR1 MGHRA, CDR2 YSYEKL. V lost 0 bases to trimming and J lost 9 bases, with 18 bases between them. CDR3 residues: CASSQDRSQALVPQHF. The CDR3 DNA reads TGCGCCAGCAGCCAAGATCGATCCCAGGCCTTAGTGCCCCAGCATTTT.

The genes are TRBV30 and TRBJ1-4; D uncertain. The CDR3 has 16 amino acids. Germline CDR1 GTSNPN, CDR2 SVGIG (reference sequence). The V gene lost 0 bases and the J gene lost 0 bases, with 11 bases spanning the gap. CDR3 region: CAWSVGTAATNEKLFF. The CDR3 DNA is TGTGCCTGGAGTGTAGGTACGGCTGCAACTAATGAAAAACTGTTTTTT. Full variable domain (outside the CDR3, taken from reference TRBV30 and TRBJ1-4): SQTIHQWPATLVQPVGSPLSLECTVEGTSNPNLYWYRQAAGRGLQLLFYSVGIGQISSEVPQNLSASRPQDRQFILSSKKLLLSDSGFYLCAWSVGTAATNEKLFFGSGTQLSVL.

The CDR3 region has the DNA TGTGCCAGCAGCGAAGGGACAGGGCGGAGGGGAACTGAAGCTTTCTTT. The encoded protein is CASSEGTGRRGTEAFF. V gene TRBV5-6 combines with J gene TRBJ1-1, with 9 positions matching TRBD1. Germline CDR1 is SGHDT and CDR2 is YYEEEE. CDR3 length: 16 amino acids. V shed 4 bases and J 5 bases; nucleotides not matched to a gene: 12.

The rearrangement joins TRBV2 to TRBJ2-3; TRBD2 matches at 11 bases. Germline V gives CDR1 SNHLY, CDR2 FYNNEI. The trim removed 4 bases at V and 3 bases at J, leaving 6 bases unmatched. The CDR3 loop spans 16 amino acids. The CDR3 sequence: CASSALAGGQTDTQYF. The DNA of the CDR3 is TGTGCCAGCAGTGCTTTAGCGGGGGGGCAAACAGATACGCAGTATTTT. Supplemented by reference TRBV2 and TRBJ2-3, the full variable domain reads EPEVTQTPSHQVTQMGQEVILRCVPISNHLYFYWYRQILGQKVEFLVSFYNNEISEKSEIFDDQFSVERPDGSNFTLKIRSTKLEDSAMYFCASSALAGGQTDTQYFGPGTRLTVL.

In nucleotides, the CDR3 is TGTGCCAGCTCACCATTCCGGGACACTAACAATGAGCAGTTCTTC. The encoded protein is CASSPFRDTNNEQFF. The V call is TRBV18, the J call TRBJ2-1; a weak D match, TRBD1 (6 bases). Germline V gene lookup returns CDR1 KGHSH and CDR2 LQKENI. V lost 2 bases to trimming and J lost 5 bases, with 13 bases between them. This CDR3 is 15 amino acids long.

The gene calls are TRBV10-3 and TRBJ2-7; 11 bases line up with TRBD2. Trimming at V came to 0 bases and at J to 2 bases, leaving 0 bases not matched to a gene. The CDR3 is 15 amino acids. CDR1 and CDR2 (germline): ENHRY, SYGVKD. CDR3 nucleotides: TGTGCCATCAGTGAGTCTAGCGGGAGGGCCTACGAGCAGTACTTC. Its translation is CAISESSGRAYEQYF.

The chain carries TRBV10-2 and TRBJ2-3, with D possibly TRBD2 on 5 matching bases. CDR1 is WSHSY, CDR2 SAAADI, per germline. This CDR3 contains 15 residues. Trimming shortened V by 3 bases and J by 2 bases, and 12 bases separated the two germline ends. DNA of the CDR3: TGCGCCAGCAGTGACTTAGCGCGCTTCACAGATACGCAGTATTTT. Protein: CASSDLARFTDTQYF.

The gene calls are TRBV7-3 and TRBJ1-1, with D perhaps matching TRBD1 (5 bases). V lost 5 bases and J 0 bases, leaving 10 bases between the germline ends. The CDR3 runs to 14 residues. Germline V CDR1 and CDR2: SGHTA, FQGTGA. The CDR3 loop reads CASSPTGVNTEAFF. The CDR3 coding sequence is TGTGCCAGCAGCCCAACGGGGGTGAACACTGAAGCTTTCTTT.